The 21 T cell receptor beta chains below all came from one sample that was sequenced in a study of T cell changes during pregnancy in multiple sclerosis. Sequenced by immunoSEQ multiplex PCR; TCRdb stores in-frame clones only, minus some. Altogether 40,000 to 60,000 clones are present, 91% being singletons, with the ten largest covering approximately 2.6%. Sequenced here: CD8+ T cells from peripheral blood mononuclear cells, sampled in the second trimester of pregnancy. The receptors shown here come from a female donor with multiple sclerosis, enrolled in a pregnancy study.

The CDR3: CASTTIPAGYGYTF. CDR3 bases: TGTGCCAGTACCACAATACCGGCAGGCTATGGCTACACCTTC. The rearrangement joins TRBV19 to TRBJ1-2; D is ambiguous. Germline V lookup: CDR1 LNHDA, CDR2 SQIVND (reference sequence). The V and J ends lost 7 bases and 4 bases respectively, with 16 bases between them. The CDR3 is made up of 14 amino acids.

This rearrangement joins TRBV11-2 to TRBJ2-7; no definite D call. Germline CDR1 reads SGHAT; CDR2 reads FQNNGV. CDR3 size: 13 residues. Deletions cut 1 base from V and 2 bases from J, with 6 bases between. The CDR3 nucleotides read TGTGCCAGCAGCTTAGTCAGGACCTACGAGCAGTACTTC. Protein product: CASSLVRTYEQYF. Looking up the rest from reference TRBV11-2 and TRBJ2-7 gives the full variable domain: EAGVAQSPRYKIIEKRQSVAFWCNPISGHATLYWYQQILGQGPKLLIQFQNNGVVDDSQLPKDRFSAERLKGVDSTLKIQPAKLEDSAVYLCASSLVRTYEQYFGPGTRLTVT.

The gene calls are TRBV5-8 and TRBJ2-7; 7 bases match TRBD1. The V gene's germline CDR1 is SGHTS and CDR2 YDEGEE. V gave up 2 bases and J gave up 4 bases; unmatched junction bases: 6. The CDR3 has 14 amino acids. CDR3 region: CASSFRDSQYEQYF. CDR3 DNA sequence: TGTGCCAGCAGCTTCCGGGACAGTCAGTACGAGCAGTACTTC.

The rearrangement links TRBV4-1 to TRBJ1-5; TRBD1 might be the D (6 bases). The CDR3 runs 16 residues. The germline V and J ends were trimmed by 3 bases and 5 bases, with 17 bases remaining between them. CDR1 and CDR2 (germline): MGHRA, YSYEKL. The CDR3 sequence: CASSQTAGGFDQPQHF. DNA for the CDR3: TGCGCCAGCAGCCAGACCGCTGGGGGCTTCGATCAGCCCCAGCATTTT.

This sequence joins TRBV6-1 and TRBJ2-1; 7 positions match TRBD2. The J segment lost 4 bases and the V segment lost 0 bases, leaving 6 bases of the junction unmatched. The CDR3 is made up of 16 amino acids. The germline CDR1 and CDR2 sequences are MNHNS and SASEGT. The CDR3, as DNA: TGTGCCAGCAGTGAAGCCGGGGGGACGTTATACAATGAGCAGTTCTTC. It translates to CASSEAGGTLYNEQFF.

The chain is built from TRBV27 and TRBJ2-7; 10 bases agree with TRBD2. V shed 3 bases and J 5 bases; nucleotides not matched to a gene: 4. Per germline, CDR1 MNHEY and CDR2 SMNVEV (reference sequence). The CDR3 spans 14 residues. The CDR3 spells CASSFLAGVHEQYF. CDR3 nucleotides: TGTGCCAGCAGTTTCCTAGCGGGGGTCCACGAGCAGTACTTC.

The DNA for the CDR3 is TGTGCCAGCAGCGTCAGCGGGTTATCCTACAATGAGCAGTTCTTC. Translated, it gives CASSVSGLSYNEQFF. The chain recombines TRBV9 with TRBJ2-1; TRBD2 might be the D (6 bases). Germline V gene lookup returns CDR1 SGDLS and CDR2 YYNGEE. Deletions cut 2 bases from V and 1 base from J, with 10 bases between. The CDR3 runs 15 residues.

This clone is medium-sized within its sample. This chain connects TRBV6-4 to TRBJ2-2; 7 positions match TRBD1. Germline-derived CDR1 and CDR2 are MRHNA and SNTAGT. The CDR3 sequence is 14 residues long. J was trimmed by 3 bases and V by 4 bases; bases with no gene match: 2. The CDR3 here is CASSGDRDTGELFF. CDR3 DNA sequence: TGTGCCAGCAGTGGAGACAGGGACACCGGGGAGCTGTTTTTT.

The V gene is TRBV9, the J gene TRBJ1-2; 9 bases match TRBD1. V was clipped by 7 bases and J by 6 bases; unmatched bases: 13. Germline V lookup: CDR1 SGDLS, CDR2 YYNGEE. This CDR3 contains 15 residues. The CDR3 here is CASRSPTGGVDGYTF. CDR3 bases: TGTGCCAGCCGAAGTCCGACAGGGGGGGTTGATGGCTACACCTTC.

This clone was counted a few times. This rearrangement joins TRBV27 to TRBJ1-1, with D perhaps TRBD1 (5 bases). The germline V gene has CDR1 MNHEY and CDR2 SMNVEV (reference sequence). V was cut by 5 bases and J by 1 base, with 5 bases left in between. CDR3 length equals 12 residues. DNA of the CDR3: TGTGCCAGCAGTACAGGGAACACTGAAGCTTTCTTT. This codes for CASSTGNTEAFF.

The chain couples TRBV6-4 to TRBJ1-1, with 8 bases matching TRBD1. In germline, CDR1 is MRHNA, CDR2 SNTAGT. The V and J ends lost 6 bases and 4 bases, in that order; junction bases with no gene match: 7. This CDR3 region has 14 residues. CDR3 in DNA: TGTGCCAGCAGGCCGACAGGGGAGGGCACTGAAGCTTTCTTT. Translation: CASRPTGEGTEAFF.

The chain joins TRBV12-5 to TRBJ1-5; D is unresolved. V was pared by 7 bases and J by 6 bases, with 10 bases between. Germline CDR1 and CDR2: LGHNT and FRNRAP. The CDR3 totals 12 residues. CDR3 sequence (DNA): TGTGCTAGTGCCTTTACCGGTCAGCCCCAGCATTTT. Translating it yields CASAFTGQPQHF.

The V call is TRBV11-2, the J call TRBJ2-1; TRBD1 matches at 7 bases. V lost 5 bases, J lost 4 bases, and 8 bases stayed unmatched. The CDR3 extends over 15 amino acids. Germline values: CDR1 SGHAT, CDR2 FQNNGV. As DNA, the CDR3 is TGTGCCAGCAGCCCATTCGGGACAGATTACAATGAGCAGTTCTTC. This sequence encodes CASSPFGTDYNEQFF.

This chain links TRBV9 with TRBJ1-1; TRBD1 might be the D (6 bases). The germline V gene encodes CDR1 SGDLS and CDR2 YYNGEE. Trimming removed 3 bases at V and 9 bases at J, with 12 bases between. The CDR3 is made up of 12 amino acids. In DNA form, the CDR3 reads TGTGCCAGCAGCGCGGGCGGGGGGCAAGCTTTCTTT. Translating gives CASSAGGGQAFF.

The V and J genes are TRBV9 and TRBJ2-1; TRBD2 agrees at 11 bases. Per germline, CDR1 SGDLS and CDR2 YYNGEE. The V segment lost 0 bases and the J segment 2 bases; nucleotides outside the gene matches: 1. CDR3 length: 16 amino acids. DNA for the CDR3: TGTGCCAGCAGCGTAGTTAGCGGGGGGGCCTACAATGAGCAGTTCTTC. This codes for CASSVVSGGAYNEQFF.

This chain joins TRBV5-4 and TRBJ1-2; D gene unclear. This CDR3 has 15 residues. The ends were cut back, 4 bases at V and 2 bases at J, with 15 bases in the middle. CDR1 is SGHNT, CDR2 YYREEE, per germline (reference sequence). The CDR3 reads CASSPDDGLNYGYTF. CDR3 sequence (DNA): TGTGCCAGCAGCCCCGACGACGGACTGAACTATGGCTACACCTTC.

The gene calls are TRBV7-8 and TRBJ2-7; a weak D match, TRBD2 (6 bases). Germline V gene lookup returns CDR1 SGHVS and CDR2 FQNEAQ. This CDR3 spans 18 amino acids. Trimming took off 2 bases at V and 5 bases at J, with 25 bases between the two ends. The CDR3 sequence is CASSLWDRSGTGADEQYF. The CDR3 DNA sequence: TGTGCCAGCAGCTTATGGGACCGTAGTGGGACTGGGGCTGACGAGCAGTACTTC. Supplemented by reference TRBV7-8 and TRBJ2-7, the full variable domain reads GAGVSQSPRYKVAKRGQDVALRCDPISGHVSLFWYQQALGQGPEFLTYFQNEAQLDKSGLPSDRFFAERPEGSVSTLKIQRTQQEDSAVYLCASSLWDRSGTGADEQYFGPGTRLTVT.

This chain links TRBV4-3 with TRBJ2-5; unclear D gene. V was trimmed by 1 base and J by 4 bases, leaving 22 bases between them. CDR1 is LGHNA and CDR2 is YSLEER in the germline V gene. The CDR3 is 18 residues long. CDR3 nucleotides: TGCGCCAGCAGCCAAGTGACGGCAACGGGTCTCCAAGGAGAGACCCAGTACTTC. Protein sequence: CASSQVTATGLQGETQYF.

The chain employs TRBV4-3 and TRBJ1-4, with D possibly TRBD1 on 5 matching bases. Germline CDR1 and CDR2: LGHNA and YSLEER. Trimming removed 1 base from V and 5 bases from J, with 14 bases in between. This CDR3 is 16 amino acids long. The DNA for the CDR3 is TGCGCCAGCAGCCAAGGTGCAGGGAGCGGGAATGAAAAACTGTTTTTT. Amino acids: CASSQGAGSGNEKLFF.

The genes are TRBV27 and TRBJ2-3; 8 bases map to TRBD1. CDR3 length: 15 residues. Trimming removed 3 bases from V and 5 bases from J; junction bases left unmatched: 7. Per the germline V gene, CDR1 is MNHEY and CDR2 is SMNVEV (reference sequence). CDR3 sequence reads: CASSLAGGSGDTQYF. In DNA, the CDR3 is TGTGCCAGCAGTTTGGCAGGGGGCTCCGGAGATACGCAGTATTTT.

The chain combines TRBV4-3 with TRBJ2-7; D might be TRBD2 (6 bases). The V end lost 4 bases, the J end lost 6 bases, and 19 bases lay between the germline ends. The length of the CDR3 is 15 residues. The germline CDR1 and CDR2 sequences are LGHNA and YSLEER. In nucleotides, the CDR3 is TGCGCCAGCAGCCTACGACTAGTCGGACGGGTCGAGCAGTACTTC. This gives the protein CASSLRLVGRVEQYF.